Below are 6 T cell receptor beta chains sequenced from a single sample in a study of T cells in Graves' hyperthyroidism and ophthalmopathy. RNA transcripts were the template for amplifying TCR beta CDR3 regions. The HTBI primer set was used in a first-round RT-PCR of the TCR CDR3. TCRdb redid the calling of the multiplex PCR reads with MiXCR, one entry per CDR3 protein. The sample holds some 560,000 distinct CDR3 sequences, 12% to 15% seen once. Source material: blood. The origin of the receptors is a woman in her thirties or forties with Graves' hyperthyroidism.

The chain couples TRBV12-3 or TRBV12-4 to TRBJ2-2, with D possibly matching TRBD1 (5 bases). This CDR3 has 13 residues. Trimming pared 6 bases from V and 8 bases from J, leaving 13 bases between. CDR3 nucleotide sequence: TGTGCCAGCAGAGAACAGGCCCTGGGGGAGCTGTTTTTT. Protein: CASREQALGELFF.

This clonotype was counted a few times. The genes are TRBV20-1 and TRBJ2-5; 7 bases map to TRBD1. This CDR3 contains 13 residues. Germline V gives CDR1 DFQATT, CDR2 SNEGSKA (reference sequence). V lost 2 bases, J lost 3 bases, and 3 bases stayed unmatched. This CDR3 reads CSARKTGKETQYF. CDR3 DNA: TGCAGTGCTAGAAAGACAGGGAAAGAGACCCAGTACTTC.

V usage is TRBV4-2 and J usage is TRBJ1-2, with 7 bases that match TRBD1. This CDR3 is built from 15 residues. V was pared by 0 bases and J by 4 bases, with 5 bases of the junction left unmatched. Looked up from germline, CDR1 is LGHNA and CDR2 is YNFKEQ. The CDR3 reads CASSQEKTGSYGYTF. The CDR3 DNA reads as TGTGCCAGCAGCCAAGAGAAGACAGGGTCCTATGGCTACACCTTC.

This rearrangement joins TRBV20-1 to TRBJ2-3, with 9 positions matching TRBD2. Looked up from germline, CDR1 is DFQATT and CDR2 is SNEGSKA (reference sequence). V shed 3 bases and J 4 bases; nucleotides not matched to a gene: 8. The CDR3 contains 15 residues. Written as DNA, the CDR3 is TGCAGTGCTAGTTTGGCTAGCGGGGAGGCAGATACGCAGTATTTT. It codes for CSASLASGEADTQYF.

V is TRBV7-3 and J is TRBJ2-3, with TRBD1 matching over 8 bases. The CDR3 runs 14 residues. V was clipped by 5 bases and J by 4 bases; unmatched bases: 5. Germline V gene lookup returns CDR1 SGHTA and CDR2 FQGTGA. The CDR3 sequence is CASSHSGGADTQYF. The CDR3 coding sequence is TGTGCCAGCAGCCACTCAGGGGGCGCAGATACGCAGTATTTT.

The CDR3 is CATALRTGSLSGANVLTF. The CDR3 DNA is TGTGCCACAGCCCTCCGGACAGGCTCCCTCTCTGGGGCCAACGTCCTGACTTTC. The chain combines TRBV27 with TRBJ2-6; TRBD1 matches at 7 bases. The CDR3 has 18 amino acids. J gave up 0 bases and V 10 bases, and 15 bases lay outside the gene matches. The germline V gene has CDR1 MNHEY and CDR2 SMNVEV (reference sequence).